This record concerns one T cell receptor beta chain sequence. Its target is not known. The germline CDR1 and CDR2 sequences are MDHEN and SYDVKM. J was trimmed by 11 bases and V by 5 bases; bases with no gene match: 3. The CDR3 totals 11 residues. These data belong to a study of T cell responses to AZD1222 COVID-19 vaccine. Looking at the study overall: Pooled together were second doses at about 4 or about 12 weeks. General study points: No day 14 peak samples; only post-peak repertoires were characterized. Reports indicate that nearly half of spike-specific TCRs are directed at unmutated variant regions. Donors, mostly white British, included more females; clonal diversity was possibly underestimated.

Using immunoSEQ multiplex PCR, the repertoire was profiled, and TCRdb retains in-frame clones only, with some absent. This table has approximately 150,000 clones, about 88% appearing once. The chain combines TRBV28 with TRBJ1-5, with 7 nucleotides matching TRBD1. The clonotype was recovered from an adult in good health. Source: peripheral blood, taken on day 0 of AZD1222 vaccination. In DNA form, the CDR3 reads TGTGCCAGCAGTCTCAGGGGGTCCCAGCATTTT. It encodes CASSLRGSQHF.